The TCR beta chain described here comes from a study of blood T cells in healthy people across ages. The V gene lost 5 bases and the J gene lost 2 bases, with 19 bases spanning the gap. The CDR3 consists of 17 residues. This clonotype has only a few counts. The second PCR ran about 6 to 12 cycles with a sample-barcoded 5' primer and J-beta primers. A single record per CDR3 protein comes from TCRdb applying MiXCR to the 5' RACE reads. The sample consists of 760,000 or so distinct CDR3 sequences, around a quarter of them appearing once. These same data were also listed under a study on T cells of mothers and their children.

The TCR originated in a boy aged 5-17 years in good health. The source material was blood. The V call is TRBV12-3 or TRBV12-4, the J call TRBJ2-1, with D possibly matching TRBD1 (6 bases). The CDR3 spells CASSDTGGPYTYNEQFF. CDR3 sequence (DNA): TGTGCCAGCAGTGATACTGGGGGCCCCTATACCTACAATGAGCAGTTCTTC.